This TCR beta chain was obtained from a study of shared clonotypes between healthy human individuals. TCRdb's copy holds only in-frame clones and misses some; the assay was immunoSEQ multiplex PCR. The sample consists of about 960,000 clones, 76% of them appearing once. The ends lost 2 bases at V and 3 bases at J; junction bases unmatched: 7. This CDR3 contains 16 residues. CDR1 WSHSY and CDR2 SAAADI come from the germline V gene. V usage is TRBV10-2 and J usage is TRBJ2-7, with 10 bases matching TRBD2. This clonotype was obtained from a man between 18 and 35 years old in good health. Sequences were obtained from memory CD4+ T cells sorted from blood. Noted subset: CD45RA-negative fraction. The CDR3 DNA reads as TGCGCCAGCAGTGAGATTTGGCTAGCGGGAGACTACGAGCAGTACTTC. Translating it yields CASSEIWLAGDYEQYF.